The next 30 T cell receptor beta chains were all read from a single sample in a study of T cells in Graves' hyperthyroidism and ophthalmopathy. Authors of the study amplified TCR beta CDR3 regions from RNA transcripts. HTBI primers drove first-round RT-PCR of the TCR CDR3. TCRdb re-called the multiplex PCR reads with MiXCR, one entry per CDR3 protein. This sample carries more than 450,000 distinct CDR3 sequences, 11% to 15% of them seen once, and the ten largest clones take about 15%. Sequenced: blood. These receptors all stem from a woman aged 35 to 49 with Graves' hyperthyroidism.

Ten or more counts support this clonotype. The rearrangement uses TRBV20-1 and TRBJ1-6; the D is unclear. The germline V and J ends were trimmed by 3 bases and 7 bases, with 13 bases remaining between them. The CDR3 is 14 residues long. CDR1 is DFQATT and CDR2 is SNEGSKA in the germline V gene (reference sequence). The CDR3 sequence: CSARPGFANSPLHF. The CDR3 DNA is TGCAGTGCTAGGCCCGGGTTTGCAAATTCACCCCTCCACTTT.

This clonotype was recorded a few times. J is TRBJ1-1 and V is TRBV7-9, with a possible D match to TRBD1 (5 bases). Germline V gene data show CDR1 as SEHNR and CDR2 as FQNEAQ (reference sequence). Deletions cut 3 bases from V and 0 bases from J, with 11 bases between. The CDR3 extends over 15 amino acids. DNA for the CDR3: TGTGCCAGCAGCTTGGGACGGTTGATGAACACTGAAGCTTTCTTT. It codes for CASSLGRLMNTEAFF.

This clonotype was detected only once. Since no conserved phenylalanine or tryptophan closes the CDR3, a read error is the likely cause. V gene TRBV10-3 combines with J gene TRBJ1-5; D not resolved. This CDR3 has 12 residues. CDR1 is ENHRY and CDR2 is SYGVKD in the germline V gene. V lost 2 bases, J lost 4 bases, and 3 bases lay in between. CDR3 loop: CAISERNQPQHS. The CDR3 DNA is TGTGCCATCAGTGAGAGGAATCAGCCCCAGCATTCT.

Ten or more counts support this clonotype. V gene TRBV7-9 combines with J gene TRBJ2-3, with 10 nucleotides matching TRBD2. CDR3 length equals 16 residues. The germline V gene has CDR1 SEHNR and CDR2 FQNEAQ (reference sequence). The ends lost 5 bases at V and 1 base at J; junction bases unmatched: 6. CDR3 in DNA: TGTGCCAGCAGCATAAGCCTAGCGGGAGGCACAGATACGCAGTATTTT. Protein: CASSISLAGGTDTQYF.

This clonotype was recorded at least ten times. The chain has TRBV24-1 and TRBJ1-5, with a weak D call TRBD1 (5 bases). V was trimmed by 7 bases and J by 2 bases, leaving 8 bases between them. The CDR3 consists of 13 residues. The germline V gene encodes CDR1 KGHDR and CDR2 SFDVKD. CDR3: CATSQGGNQPQHF. The CDR3 nucleotides are TGTGCCACCAGCCAGGGCGGCAATCAGCCCCAGCATTTT.

This clonotype was seen repeatedly, ten times or more. The chain joins TRBV7-3 to TRBJ2-3; weak D call: TRBD2 (7 bases). Trimming shortened V by 1 base and J by 9 bases, and 20 bases separated the two germline ends. The length of the CDR3 is 16 residues. The V gene's germline CDR1 is SGHTA and CDR2 FQGTGA. CDR3 region: CASSLIGFGGAATQYF. The CDR3 DNA reads TGTGCCAGCAGCTTAATAGGCTTTGGGGGGGCTGCAACGCAGTATTTT.

This clonotype was recorded at least ten times. The chain carries TRBV29-1 and TRBJ2-5, with D possibly TRBD1 on 6 matching bases. The V end lost 6 bases, the J end lost 5 bases, and 10 bases lay between the germline ends. Germline CDR1 SQVTM, CDR2 ANQGSEA. The CDR3 length is 11 residues. The CDR3 sequence: CSVVTGETQYF. The CDR3 bases are TGCAGCGTGGTCACAGGGGAGACCCAGTACTTC.

This clonotype was detected a few times. The genes are TRBV9 and TRBJ1-3, with 7 bases identical to TRBD1. Germline CDR1 reads SGDLS; CDR2 reads YYNGEE. Trimming took 3 bases from V and 4 from J; bases not matched to a gene: 4. The CDR3 runs to 14 residues. The CDR3 DNA reads as TGTGCCAGCAGCGACAGGGGAAGGGGAAACACCATATATTTT. It codes for CASSDRGRGNTIYF.

This clonotype turned up a few times. The chain joins TRBV4-2 to TRBJ2-5; D not resolved. Looked up from germline, CDR1 is LGHNA and CDR2 is YNFKEQ. Trimming shortened V by 2 bases and J by 3 bases, and 16 bases separated the two germline ends. This CDR3 region has 16 residues. CDR3 DNA sequence: TGTGCCAGCAGCCAAACTTTTAACAGACGGAAAGAGACCCAGTACTTC. It specifies CASSQTFNRRKETQYF.

At least ten counts were recorded for this clonotype. The V gene is TRBV5-1, the J gene TRBJ1-5; D unclear. This CDR3 comprises 16 residues. CDR1 is SGHRS, CDR2 YFSETQ, per germline. Trimming pared 0 bases from V and 0 bases from J, leaving 10 bases between. The CDR3 DNA reads TGCGCCAGCAGCTTGGATCCCGGAGTTAGCAATCAGCCCCAGCATTTT. Encoded protein: CASSLDPGVSNQPQHF.

This clonotype came up a few times. The V and J genes are TRBV3-1 and TRBJ2-7; perhaps TRBD1 as D (7 bases). Germline CDR1 reads LGHDT; CDR2 reads YNNKEL (reference sequence). Trimming pared 8 bases from V and 6 bases from J, leaving 17 bases between. CDR3 length: 13 amino acids. CDR3: CASGGTERTEQYF. The CDR3 coding sequence is TGTGCCAGCGGGGGGACAGAGCGTACCGAGCAGTACTTC.

This clonotype was detected many times. The rearrangement joins TRBV27 to TRBJ1-2, with TRBD1 identical over 7 bases. The germline V gene has CDR1 MNHEY and CDR2 SMNVEV (reference sequence). Trimming at V came to 6 bases and at J to 2 bases, leaving 12 bases not matched to a gene. The CDR3 spans 16 residues. CDR3 in DNA: TGTGCCAGCAGGAGTATACAGGGGAGTTTAAACTATGGCTACACCTTC. This gives the protein CASRSIQGSLNYGYTF.

This clonotype has ten or more counts. The V gene is TRBV5-1, the J gene TRBJ2-1; D is undetermined. Germline V CDR1 and CDR2: SGHRS, YFSETQ. Trimming took off 2 bases at V and 0 bases at J, with 9 bases between the two ends. This CDR3 contains 15 residues. CDR3 region: CASSLHLSSYNEQFF. CDR3 nucleotide sequence: TGCGCCAGCAGCTTACACCTGAGCTCCTACAATGAGCAGTTCTTC. Filled out from reference TRBV5-1 and TRBJ2-1, the complete variable domain reads KAGVTQTPRYLIKTRGQQVTLSCSPISGHRSVSWYQQTPGQGLQFLFEYFSETQRNKGNFPGRFSGRQFSNSRSEMNVSTLELGDSALYLCASSLHLSSYNEQFFGPGTRLTVL.

This clonotype was detected many times. V usage is TRBV10-3 and J usage is TRBJ1-5, with D perhaps TRBD1 (5 bases). The CDR3 spans 15 residues. The V end was cut by 0 bases, the J end by 3 bases, with 9 bases between. Germline V CDR1 and CDR2: ENHRY, SYGVKD. The CDR3 reads CAISESGLSNQPQHF. CDR3 bases: TGTGCCATCAGTGAGTCGGGACTTTCCAATCAGCCCCAGCATTTT.

This clonotype was detected many times. The genes are TRBV20-1 and TRBJ2-1; 10 bases are shared with TRBD1. Germline V CDR1 and CDR2: DFQATT, SNEGSKA (reference sequence). The CDR3 has 13 amino acids. The V and J ends lost 8 bases and 4 bases, in that order; junction bases with no gene match: 5. The CDR3 is CSTGQGGYNEQFF. The CDR3 DNA follows: TGCAGTACAGGACAGGGGGGATACAATGAGCAGTTCTTC.

This clonotype was seen ten or more times. The chain couples TRBV6-1 to TRBJ2-1, with 8 bases identical to TRBD1. The V segment lost 7 bases and the J segment 5 bases; nucleotides outside the gene matches: 10. Germline assignment: CDR1 MNHNS and CDR2 SASEGT. This CDR3 region has 15 residues. DNA of the CDR3: TGTGCCAGCATCCACCGGGGACAGGTACACAATGAGCAGTTCTTC. It translates to CASIHRGQVHNEQFF.

The table lists this clonotype with a few counts. The J gene is TRBJ2-5, the V gene TRBV20-1; 7 nucleotides align to TRBD2. Germline V lookup: CDR1 DFQATT, CDR2 SNEGSKA (reference sequence). Trimming at V came to 5 bases and at J to 5 bases, leaving 8 bases not matched to a gene. The CDR3 has 13 residues. The CDR3 loop reads CSAQTSVWETQYF. The CDR3 DNA is TGCAGTGCTCAAACTAGCGTATGGGAGACCCAGTACTTC.

This chain uses TRBV5-1 with TRBJ2-7, with D possibly matching TRBD1 (5 bases). Germline values: CDR1 SGHRS, CDR2 YFSETQ. This CDR3 comprises 14 residues. Trimming cost V 3 bases and J 6 bases, with 16 bases left between them. CDR3 coding DNA: TGCGCCAGCAGCTCGACCCAAGGGGTCTCCGAGCAGTACTTC. Translating gives CASSSTQGVSEQYF.

This clonotype was found many times. The J gene is TRBJ1-2, the V gene TRBV3-1; D gene ambiguous. CDR3 length equals 13 residues. V dropped 0 bases and J dropped 6 bases, with 8 bases sitting between them. Germline values: CDR1 LGHDT, CDR2 YNNKEL (reference sequence). The CDR3 sequence: CASSQEENHGYTF. CDR3 DNA: TGTGCCAGCAGCCAAGAGGAGAACCATGGCTACACCTTC.

The sample holds many counts of this clonotype. The chain employs TRBV20-1 and TRBJ2-5; a possible D gene is TRBD2 (6 bases). In germline, CDR1 is DFQATT, CDR2 SNEGSKA (reference sequence). This CDR3 is built from 16 residues. Between the trimmed V and J ends, which lost 1 base and 0 bases, there was a span of 15 bases. CDR3 bases: TGCAGTGCTAGAGCGGGAGATGGGGTGTACCAAGAGACCCAGTACTTC. This gives the protein CSARAGDGVYQETQYF.

The chain joins TRBV2 to TRBJ2-5, with 7 bases aligning to TRBD1. The germline gives CDR1 SNHLY, CDR2 FYNNEI. V lost 5 bases, J lost 5 bases, and 5 bases stayed unmatched. The CDR3 runs to 13 residues. The CDR3 sequence: CASSQQGWETQYF. CDR3 sequence (DNA): TGTGCCAGCAGTCAACAGGGGTGGGAGACCCAGTACTTC.

V gene TRBV27 combines with J gene TRBJ2-3; TRBD2 agrees at 8 bases. Germline V gives CDR1 MNHEY, CDR2 SMNVEV (reference sequence). Trimming removed 6 bases from V and 3 bases from J; junction bases left unmatched: 11. The length of the CDR3 is 16 residues. CDR3 sequence (DNA): TGTGCCAGCAGCGTGGGACTAGTTTCGGCGACAGATACGCAGTATTTT. Protein product: CASSVGLVSATDTQYF.

This clonotype was counted ten times or more. This chain uses TRBV11-1 with TRBJ2-1, with TRBD2 matching 12 bases. V shed 6 bases, J shed 6 bases, and the junction held 6 bases outside the gene matches. Germline CDR1 SGHAT, CDR2 FQDESV (reference sequence). This CDR3 has 15 amino acids. CDR3 protein: CASSQTSGSFNEQFF. CDR3 in DNA: TGTGCCAGCAGTCAGACTAGCGGGAGCTTCAATGAGCAGTTCTTC.

This clonotype was picked up many times. V usage is TRBV5-5 and J usage is TRBJ1-2, with 9 bases identical to TRBD1. This CDR3 region has 14 residues. With V trimmed by 3 bases and J by 4 bases, 4 bases remained unmatched. CDR1 and CDR2 from the germline V gene are SGHKS and YYEKEE (reference sequence). DNA for the CDR3: TGTGCCAGCAGCTCACAGGGGGCGGGCTATGGCTACACCTTC. It specifies CASSSQGAGYGYTF.

The CDR3 region is CASSQDLVTGELFF. The CDR3 bases are TGTGCCAGCAGCCAAGATCTCGTGACCGGGGAGCTGTTTTTT. This rearrangement joins TRBV3-1 to TRBJ2-2; no firm D call. This CDR3 contains 14 residues. The germline gives CDR1 LGHDT, CDR2 YNNKEL (reference sequence). V gave up 0 bases and J gave up 5 bases, with 7 bases separating them.

Many counts were recorded for this clonotype. This chain links TRBV7-8 with TRBJ2-2; D perhaps matches TRBD2 (5 bases). The V and J ends lost 1 base and 4 bases respectively, with 22 bases between them. This CDR3 is 19 amino acids long. The germline gives CDR1 SGHVS, CDR2 FQNEAQ. Here the CDR3 DNA reads TGTGCCAGCAGCTTAGGCCTAGCAGCCAAGTTCGCGGTCACCGGGGAGCTGTTTTTT. Encoded protein: CASSLGLAAKFAVTGELFF.

This clonotype was found many times. V gene TRBV7-2 combines with J gene TRBJ1-3; D uncertain. V was cut by 1 base and J by 0 bases, with 4 bases left in between. This CDR3 comprises 14 residues. Germline V lookup: CDR1 SGHTA, CDR2 FQGNSA. CDR3 residues: CASSLDGSGNTIYF. The CDR3 DNA is TGTGCCAGCAGCTTAGACGGCTCTGGAAACACCATATATTTT.

This clonotype was seen repeatedly, ten times or more. This chain connects TRBV2 to TRBJ2-1; D is possibly TRBD2 (5 bases). V was cut by 5 bases and J by 5 bases, with 10 bases left in between. The germline CDR1 and CDR2 sequences are SNHLY and FYNNEI. This CDR3 is built from 13 residues. CDR3 sequence: CASSSGLDNEQFF. The DNA of the CDR3 is TGTGCCAGCAGTTCTGGACTGGACAATGAGCAGTTCTTC.

This sequence joins TRBV19 and TRBJ1-2; D may be TRBD1 (6 bases). Germline CDR1 LNHDA, CDR2 SQIVND (reference sequence). The V gene lost 1 base and the J gene lost 4 bases, with 13 bases spanning the gap. This CDR3 is built from 15 residues. The CDR3 reads CASSIAKQGIYGYTF. CDR3 nucleotides: TGTGCCAGTAGTATAGCAAAACAGGGAATCTATGGCTACACCTTC.

This clonotype was recorded at least ten times. V and J are TRBV10-3 and TRBJ2-3, with a possible D match to TRBD2 (5 bases). CDR3 length: 14 amino acids. V lost 4 bases and J 0 bases, leaving 8 bases between the germline ends. Germline V gene lookup returns CDR1 ENHRY and CDR2 SYGVKD. The CDR3 region has the DNA TGTGCCATCAGTGTTGGCGGGAGCACAGATACGCAGTATTTT. It encodes CAISVGGSTDTQYF.